Listed below are T cell receptor beta chains from one sample, sequenced in a study of CD8+CD57+ T cells in acquired aplastic anemia. TCRdb fed the reads into MiXCR, producing one record per CDR3 protein. Seen here are some 180,000 distinct CDR3 sequences, less than 55% observed once, and the top ten hold around 3%. Sequenced input: sorted CD4+, CD8+, or CD8+CD57+ T cells (not recorded which) from PBMCs. These receptor sequences come from a human donor in good health. CDR3s include the opening cysteine and the closing phenylalanine or tryptophan. Fields, in order: J gene, V gene, D gene, clone size, CDR3 protein, CDR3 DNA. D genes are given only for firm matches. The size entry is marked missing in some rows and otherwise reads once, few, many or a size class.

j_call: TRBJ2-7
v_call: TRBV7-2
d_call: -
clone_size: many
cdr3_aa: CASSPILGVEQYF
cdr3_nt: TGTGCCAGCAGCCCTATACTAGGAGTGGAGCAGTACTTC

j_call: TRBJ2-1
v_call: TRBV6-1
d_call: TRBD1
clone_size: -
cdr3_aa: CASRGQSSYNEQFF
cdr3_nt: TGTGCCAGCAGGGGACAGAGCTCCTACAATGAGCAGTTCTTC

j_call: TRBJ1-5
v_call: TRBV10-3
d_call: TRBD1
clone_size: many
cdr3_aa: CAISESVDRGGSQPQHF
cdr3_nt: TGTGCCATCAGTGAGTCTGTGGACAGGGGAGGTAGTCAGCCCCAGCATTTT

j_call: TRBJ2-3
v_call: TRBV2
d_call: -
clone_size: -
cdr3_aa: CASKKDSGTDTQYF
cdr3_nt: TGTGCCAGCAAAAAGGACAGCGGCACAGATACGCAGTATTTT

j_call: TRBJ1-2
v_call: TRBV30
d_call: TRBD1
clone_size: -
cdr3_aa: CAWRRPGQAHYGYTF
cdr3_nt: TGTGCCTGGAGGCGACCGGGACAGGCGCACTATGGCTACACCTTC

j_call: TRBJ2-7
v_call: TRBV5-1
d_call: -
clone_size: many
cdr3_aa: CASSLAQGGTYEQYF
cdr3_nt: TGCGCCAGCAGCTTGGCACAGGGGGGGACCTACGAGCAGTACTTC

j_call: TRBJ2-5
v_call: TRBV20-1
d_call: -
clone_size: many
cdr3_aa: CSAILHRGGGETQYF
cdr3_nt: TGCAGTGCTATACTACACCGAGGGGGGGGCGAGACCCAGTACTTC

j_call: TRBJ2-1
v_call: TRBV10-1
d_call: -
clone_size: -
cdr3_aa: CAIRRGSYNEQFF
cdr3_nt: TGCGCCATCAGGCGGGGCAGCTACAATGAGCAGTTCTTC

j_call: TRBJ2-2
v_call: TRBV6-2/TRBV6-3
d_call: -
clone_size: -
cdr3_aa: CASRNLRQNTGELFF
cdr3_nt: TGTGCCAGCAGAAATCTCCGACAGAACACCGGGGAGCTGTTTTTT

j_call: TRBJ2-7
v_call: TRBV20-1
d_call: TRBD2
clone_size: many
cdr3_aa: CSARHRLAGISEQYF
cdr3_nt: TGCAGTGCTAGGCATCGACTAGCGGGAATCTCCGAGCAGTACTTC

j_call: TRBJ2-1
v_call: TRBV25-1
d_call: TRBD2
clone_size: few
cdr3_aa: CASSSLAGTYNEQFF
cdr3_nt: TGTGCCAGCTCATCATTAGCGGGAACCTACAATGAGCAGTTCTTC

j_call: TRBJ1-3
v_call: TRBV18
d_call: -
clone_size: -
cdr3_aa: CASSPNPRAGNTIYF
cdr3_nt: TGTGCCAGCTCACCAAACCCTCGAGCTGGAAACACCATATATTTT

j_call: TRBJ2-2
v_call: TRBV6-2/TRBV6-3
d_call: TRBD1
clone_size: -
cdr3_aa: CASSPTGVATGELFF
cdr3_nt: TGTGCCAGCAGTCCCACAGGGGTGGCCACCGGGGAGCTGTTTTTT

j_call: TRBJ1-3
v_call: TRBV20-1
d_call: -
clone_size: -
cdr3_aa: CSAEGGNTIYF
cdr3_nt: TGCAGTGCTGAGGGTGGAAACACCATATATTTT

j_call: TRBJ1-1
v_call: TRBV19
d_call: -
clone_size: -
cdr3_aa: CASSIAGSTEAFF
cdr3_nt: TGTGCCAGTAGTATAGCTGGGAGCACTGAAGCTTTCTTT

j_call: TRBJ1-4
v_call: TRBV19
d_call: -
clone_size: many
cdr3_aa: CATHGPGATNEKLFF
cdr3_nt: TGTGCCACCCACGGGCCAGGAGCAACTAATGAAAAACTGTTTTTT

j_call: TRBJ1-6
v_call: TRBV25-1
d_call: -
clone_size: few
cdr3_aa: CASSEQGWGWSPLHF
cdr3_nt: TGTGCCAGCAGTGAGCAGGGATGGGGTTGGTCACCCCTCCACTTT

j_call: TRBJ2-5
v_call: TRBV20-1
d_call: TRBD2
clone_size: many
cdr3_aa: CSAPLGLAARETQYF
cdr3_nt: TGCAGTGCCCCGTTAGGACTAGCGGCTCGTGAAACCCAGTACTTC

j_call: TRBJ2-7
v_call: TRBV25-1
d_call: -
clone_size: few
cdr3_aa: CASSDLAGTSYEQYF
cdr3_nt: TGTGCCAGCAGTGACCTCGCTGGGACCTCCTACGAGCAGTACTTC

j_call: TRBJ1-2
v_call: TRBV7-2
d_call: -
clone_size: -
cdr3_aa: CASSLAPGVNYGYTF
cdr3_nt: TGTGCCAGCAGCTTAGCTCCGGGTGTGAACTATGGCTACACCTTC

j_call: TRBJ2-4
v_call: TRBV19
d_call: -
clone_size: -
cdr3_aa: CASSTQGSIQYF
cdr3_nt: TGTGCCAGTAGTACCCAGGGAAGCATTCAGTACTTC

j_call: TRBJ2-5
v_call: TRBV24-1
d_call: -
clone_size: few
cdr3_aa: CATSLAETQYF
cdr3_nt: TGTGCCACCTCTCTCGCAGAGACCCAGTACTTC

j_call: TRBJ2-5
v_call: TRBV5-6
d_call: -
clone_size: -
cdr3_aa: CASSFYICSAEVRGQETQYF
cdr3_nt: -